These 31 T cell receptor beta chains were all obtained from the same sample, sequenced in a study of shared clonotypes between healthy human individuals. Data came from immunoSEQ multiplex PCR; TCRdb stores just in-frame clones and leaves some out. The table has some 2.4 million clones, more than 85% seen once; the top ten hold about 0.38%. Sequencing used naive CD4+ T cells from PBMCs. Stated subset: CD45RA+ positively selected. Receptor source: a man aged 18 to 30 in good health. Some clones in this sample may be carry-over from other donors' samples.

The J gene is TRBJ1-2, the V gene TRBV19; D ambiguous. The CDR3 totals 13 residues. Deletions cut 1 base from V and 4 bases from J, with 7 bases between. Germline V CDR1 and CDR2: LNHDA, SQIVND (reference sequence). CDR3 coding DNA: TGTGCCAGTAGTATAGCCGGAAGCTATGGCTACACCTTC. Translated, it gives CASSIAGSYGYTF. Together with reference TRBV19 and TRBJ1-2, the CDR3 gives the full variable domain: DGGITQSPKYLFRKEGQNVTLSCEQNLNHDAMYWYRQDPGQGLRLIYYSQIVNDFQKGDIAEGYSVSREKKESFPLTVTSAQKNPTAFYLCASSIAGSYGYTFGSGTRLTVV.

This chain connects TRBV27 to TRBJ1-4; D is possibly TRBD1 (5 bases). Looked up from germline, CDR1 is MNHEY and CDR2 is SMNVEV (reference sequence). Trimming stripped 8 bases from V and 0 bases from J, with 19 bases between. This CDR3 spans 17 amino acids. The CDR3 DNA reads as TGTGCCAGCCGAGTGGCGAGGGGCAGTGCAACTAATGAAAAACTGTTTTTT. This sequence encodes CASRVARGSATNEKLFF. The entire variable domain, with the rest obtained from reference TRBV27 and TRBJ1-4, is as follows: EAQVTQNPRYLITVTGKKLTVTCSQNMNHEYMSWYRQDPGLGLRQIYYSMNVEVTDKGDVPEGYKVSRKEKRNFPLILESPSPNQTSLYFCASRVARGSATNEKLFFGSGTQLSVL.

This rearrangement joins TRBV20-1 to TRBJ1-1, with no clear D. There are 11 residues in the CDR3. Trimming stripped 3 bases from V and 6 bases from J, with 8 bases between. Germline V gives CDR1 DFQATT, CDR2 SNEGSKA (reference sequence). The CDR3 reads CSARRRPEAFF. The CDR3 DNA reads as TGCAGTGCTAGGCGCCGCCCTGAAGCTTTCTTT.

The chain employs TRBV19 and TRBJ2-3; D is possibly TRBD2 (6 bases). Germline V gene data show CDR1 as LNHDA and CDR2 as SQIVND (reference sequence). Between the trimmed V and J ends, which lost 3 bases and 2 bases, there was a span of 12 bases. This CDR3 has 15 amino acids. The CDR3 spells CASSIVAGNTDTQYF. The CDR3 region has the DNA TGTGCCAGTAGTATTGTTGCGGGGAACACAGATACGCAGTATTTT.

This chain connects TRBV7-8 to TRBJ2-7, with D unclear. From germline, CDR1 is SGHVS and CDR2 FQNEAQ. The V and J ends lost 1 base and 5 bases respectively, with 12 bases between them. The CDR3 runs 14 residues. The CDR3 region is CASSLGRGPHEQYF. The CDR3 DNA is TGTGCCAGCAGCTTAGGTCGTGGTCCCCACGAGCAGTACTTC.

CDR3 sequence reads: CASSRTGVENGYTF. The DNA of the CDR3 is TGTGCCAGCAGCCGAACAGGGGTTGAGAATGGCTACACCTTC. The V and J genes are TRBV11-2 and TRBJ1-2, with 7 bases fitting TRBD1. From germline, CDR1 is SGHAT and CDR2 FQNNGV. The trim removed 5 bases at V and 6 bases at J, leaving 9 bases unmatched. The CDR3 has 14 residues.

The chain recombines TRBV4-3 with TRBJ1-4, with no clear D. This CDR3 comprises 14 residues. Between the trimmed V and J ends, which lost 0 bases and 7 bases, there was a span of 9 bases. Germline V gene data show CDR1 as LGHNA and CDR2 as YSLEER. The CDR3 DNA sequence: TGCGCCAGCAGCCAAGATCGGGCCGTTGAAAAACTGTTTTTT. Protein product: CASSQDRAVEKLFF.

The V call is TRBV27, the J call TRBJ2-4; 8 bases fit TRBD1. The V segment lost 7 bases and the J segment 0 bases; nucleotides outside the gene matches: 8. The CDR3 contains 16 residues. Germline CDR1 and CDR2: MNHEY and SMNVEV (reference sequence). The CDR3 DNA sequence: TGTGCCAGCACCTATACAGGGGGTTTAGCCAAAAACATTCAGTACTTC. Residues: CASTYTGGLAKNIQYF.

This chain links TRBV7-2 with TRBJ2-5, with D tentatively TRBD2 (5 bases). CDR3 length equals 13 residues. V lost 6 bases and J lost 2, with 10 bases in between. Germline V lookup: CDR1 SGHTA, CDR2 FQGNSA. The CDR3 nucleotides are TGTGCCAGCAGGAGAGGGCTTCAAGAGACCCAGTACTTC. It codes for CASRRGLQETQYF.

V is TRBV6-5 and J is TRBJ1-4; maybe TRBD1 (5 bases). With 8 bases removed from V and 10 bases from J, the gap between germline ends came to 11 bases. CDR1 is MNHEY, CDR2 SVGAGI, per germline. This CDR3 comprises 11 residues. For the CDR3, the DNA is TGTGCCAGCCCCCGGGGGGGAAAACTGTTTTTT. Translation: CASPRGGKLFF.

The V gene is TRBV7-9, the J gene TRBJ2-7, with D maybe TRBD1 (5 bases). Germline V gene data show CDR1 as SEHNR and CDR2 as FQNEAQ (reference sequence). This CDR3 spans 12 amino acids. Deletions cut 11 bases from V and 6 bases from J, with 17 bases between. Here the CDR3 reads CAGEEGAREQYF. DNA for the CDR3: TGTGCCGGTGAGGAAGGGGCGCGCGAGCAGTACTTC.

CDR3 protein: CASSPGRQASSYEQYF. In DNA form, the CDR3 reads TGTGCCAGCAGCCCGGGGCGGCAGGCAAGCTCCTACGAGCAGTACTTC. The chain joins TRBV7-2 to TRBJ2-5; either TRBD1 or TRBD2 may fit D (5 bases each). The DNA end lines up better with TRBJ2-7; the J call may be wrong. The CDR3 sequence is 16 residues long. Germline CDR1 reads SGHTA; CDR2 reads FQGNSA.

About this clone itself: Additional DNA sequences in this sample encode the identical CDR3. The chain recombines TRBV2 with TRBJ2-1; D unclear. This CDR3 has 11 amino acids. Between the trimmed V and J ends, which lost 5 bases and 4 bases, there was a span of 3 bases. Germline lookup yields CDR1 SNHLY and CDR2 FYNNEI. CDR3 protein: CASSWYNEQFF. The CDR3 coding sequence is TGTGCCAGCAGTTGGTACAATGAGCAGTTCTTC.

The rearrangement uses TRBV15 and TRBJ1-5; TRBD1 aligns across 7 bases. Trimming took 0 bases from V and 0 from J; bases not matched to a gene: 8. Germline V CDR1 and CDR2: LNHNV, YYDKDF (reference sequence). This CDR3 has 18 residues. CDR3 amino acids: CATSRDLWTGDSNQPQHF. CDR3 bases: TGTGCCACCAGCAGAGATCTCTGGACAGGCGATAGCAATCAGCCCCAGCATTTT.

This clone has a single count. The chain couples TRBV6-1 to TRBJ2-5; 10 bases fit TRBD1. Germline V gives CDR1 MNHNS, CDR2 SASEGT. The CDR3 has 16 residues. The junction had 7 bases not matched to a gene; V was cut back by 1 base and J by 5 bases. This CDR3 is CASSEGGQGRGETQYF. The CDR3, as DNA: TGTGCCAGCAGTGAAGGGGGACAGGGGCGTGGGGAGACCCAGTACTTC.

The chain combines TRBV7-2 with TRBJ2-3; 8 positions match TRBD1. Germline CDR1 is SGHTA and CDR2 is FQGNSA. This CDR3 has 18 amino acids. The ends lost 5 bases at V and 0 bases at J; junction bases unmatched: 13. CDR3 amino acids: CASSPAANRGTSTDTQYF. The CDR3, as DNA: TGTGCCAGCAGCCCCGCCGCTAACAGGGGGACCAGCACAGATACGCAGTATTTT. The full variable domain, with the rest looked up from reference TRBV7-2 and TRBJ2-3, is GAGVSQSPSNKVTEKGKDVELRCDPISGHTALYWYRQSLGQGLEFLIYFQGNSAPDKSGLPSDRFSAERTGGSVSTLTIQRTQQEDSAVYLCASSPAANRGTSTDTQYFGPGTRLTVL.

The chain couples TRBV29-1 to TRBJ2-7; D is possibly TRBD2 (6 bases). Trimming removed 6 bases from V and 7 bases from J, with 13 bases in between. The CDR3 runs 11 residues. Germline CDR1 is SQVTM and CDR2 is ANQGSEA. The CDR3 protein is CSVGGNQEQYF. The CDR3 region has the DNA TGCAGCGTGGGGGGTAATCAAGAGCAGTACTTC.

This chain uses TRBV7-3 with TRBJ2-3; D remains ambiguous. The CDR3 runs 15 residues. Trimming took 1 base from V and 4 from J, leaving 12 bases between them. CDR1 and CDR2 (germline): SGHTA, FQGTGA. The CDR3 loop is CASSLNGGRADTQYF. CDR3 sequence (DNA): TGTGCCAGCAGCTTAAACGGCGGAAGGGCAGATACGCAGTATTTT.

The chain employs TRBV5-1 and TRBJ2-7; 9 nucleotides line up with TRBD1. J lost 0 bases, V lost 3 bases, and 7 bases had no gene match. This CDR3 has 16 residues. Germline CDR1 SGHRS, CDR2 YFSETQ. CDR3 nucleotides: TGCGCCAGCAGCTGGCTTGGACAGGGGAGCTCCTACGAGCAGTACTTC. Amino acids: CASSWLGQGSSYEQYF.

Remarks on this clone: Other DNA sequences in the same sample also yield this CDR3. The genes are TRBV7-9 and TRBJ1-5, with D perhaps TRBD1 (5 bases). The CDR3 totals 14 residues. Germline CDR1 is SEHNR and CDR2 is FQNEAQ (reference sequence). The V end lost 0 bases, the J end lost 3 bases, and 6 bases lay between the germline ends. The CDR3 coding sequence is TGTGCCAGCAGCTTAGCAGGGGACAATCAGCCCCAGCATTTT. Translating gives CASSLAGDNQPQHF.

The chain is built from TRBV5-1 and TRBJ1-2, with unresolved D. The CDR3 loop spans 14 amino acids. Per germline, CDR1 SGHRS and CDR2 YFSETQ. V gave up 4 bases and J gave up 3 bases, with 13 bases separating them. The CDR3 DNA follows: TGCGCCAGCAGCCCCCGGCGGGAAGACTATGGCTACACCTTC. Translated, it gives CASSPRREDYGYTF.

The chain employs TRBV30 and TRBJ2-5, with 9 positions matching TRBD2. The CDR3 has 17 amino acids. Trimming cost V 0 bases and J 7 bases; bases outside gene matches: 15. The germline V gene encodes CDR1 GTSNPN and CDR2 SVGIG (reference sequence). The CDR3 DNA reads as TGTGCCTGGAGTGTACGTTCTAGCGGGATCAACGTGGGGACCCAGTACTTC. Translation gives CAWSVRSSGINVGTQYF.

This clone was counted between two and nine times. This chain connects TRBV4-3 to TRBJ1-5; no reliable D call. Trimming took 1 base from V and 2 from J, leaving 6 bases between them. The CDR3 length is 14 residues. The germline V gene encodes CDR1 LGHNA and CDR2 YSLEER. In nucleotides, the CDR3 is TGCGCCAGCAGCCAAGCCGCGGGCAATCAGCCCCAGCATTTT. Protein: CASSQAAGNQPQHF.

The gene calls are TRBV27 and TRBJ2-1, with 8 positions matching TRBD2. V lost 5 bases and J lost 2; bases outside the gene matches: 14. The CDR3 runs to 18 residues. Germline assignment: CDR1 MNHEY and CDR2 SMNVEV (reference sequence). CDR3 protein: CASSNLRLAGNTYNEQFF. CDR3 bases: TGTGCCAGCAGTAATCTGCGTCTAGCGGGCAATACCTACAATGAGCAGTTCTTC.

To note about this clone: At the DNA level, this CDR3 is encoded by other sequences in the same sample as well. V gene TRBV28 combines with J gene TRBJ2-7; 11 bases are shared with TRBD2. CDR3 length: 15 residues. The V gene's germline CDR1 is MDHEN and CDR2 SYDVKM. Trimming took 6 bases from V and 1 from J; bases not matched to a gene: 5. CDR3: CASSLGTSGSYEQYF. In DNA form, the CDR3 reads TGTGCCAGCAGCCTTGGGACTAGCGGATCCTACGAGCAGTACTTC. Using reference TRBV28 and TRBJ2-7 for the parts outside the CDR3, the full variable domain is DVKVTQSSRYLVKRTGEKVFLECVQDMDHENMFWYRQDPGLGLRLIYFSYDVKMKEKGDIPEGYSVSREKKERFSLILESASTNQTSMYLCASSLGTSGSYEQYFGPGTRLTVT.

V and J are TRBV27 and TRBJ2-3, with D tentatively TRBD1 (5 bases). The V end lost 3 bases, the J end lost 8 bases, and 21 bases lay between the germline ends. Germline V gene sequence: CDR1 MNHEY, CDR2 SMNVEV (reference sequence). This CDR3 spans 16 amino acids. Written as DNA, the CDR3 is TGTGCCAGCAGTTTGGTACAGGCCTCAGATCTTGGTACGCAGTATTTT. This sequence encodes CASSLVQASDLGTQYF.

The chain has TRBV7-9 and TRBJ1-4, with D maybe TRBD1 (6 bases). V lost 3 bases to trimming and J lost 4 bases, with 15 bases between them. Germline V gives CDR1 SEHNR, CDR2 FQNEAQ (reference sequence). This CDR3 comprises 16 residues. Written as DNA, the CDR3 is TGTGCCAGCAGCTTCTCTCTGGGCAGGGGTAATGAAAAACTGTTTTTT. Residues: CASSFSLGRGNEKLFF.

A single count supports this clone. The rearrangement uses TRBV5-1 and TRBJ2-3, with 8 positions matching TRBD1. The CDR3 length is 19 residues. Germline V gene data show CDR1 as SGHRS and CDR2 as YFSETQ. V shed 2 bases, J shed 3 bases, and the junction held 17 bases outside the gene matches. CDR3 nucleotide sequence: TGCGCCAGCAGCTTACTCGTCGATGTCAGGGGGCTTAGGACAGATACGCAGTATTTT. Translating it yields CASSLLVDVRGLRTDTQYF. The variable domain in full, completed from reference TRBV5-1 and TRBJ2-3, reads KAGVTQTPRYLIKTRGQQVTLSCSPISGHRSVSWYQQTPGQGLQFLFEYFSETQRNKGNFPGRFSGRQFSNSRSEMNVSTLELGDSALYLCASSLLVDVRGLRTDTQYFGPGTRLTVL.

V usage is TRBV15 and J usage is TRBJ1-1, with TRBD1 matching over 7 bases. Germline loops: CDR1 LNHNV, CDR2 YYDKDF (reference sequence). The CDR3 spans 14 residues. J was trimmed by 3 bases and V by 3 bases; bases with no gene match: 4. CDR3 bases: TGTGCCACCAGCAGGGGAGACAGGGACACTGAAGCTTTCTTT. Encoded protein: CATSRGDRDTEAFF.

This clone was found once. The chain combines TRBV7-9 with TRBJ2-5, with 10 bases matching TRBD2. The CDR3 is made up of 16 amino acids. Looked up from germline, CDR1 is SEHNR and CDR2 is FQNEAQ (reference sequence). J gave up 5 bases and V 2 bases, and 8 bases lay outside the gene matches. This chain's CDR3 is CASSLWSSGSLETQYF. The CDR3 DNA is TGTGCCAGCAGCTTATGGTCTAGCGGGAGTTTGGAGACCCAGTACTTC.

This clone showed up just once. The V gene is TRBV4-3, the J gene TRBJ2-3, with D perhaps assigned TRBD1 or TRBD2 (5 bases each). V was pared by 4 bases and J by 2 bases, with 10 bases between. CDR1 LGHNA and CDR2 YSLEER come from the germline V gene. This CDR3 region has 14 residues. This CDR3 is CASSRGRVTDTQYF. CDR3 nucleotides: TGCGCCAGCAGCCGGGGACGGGTCACAGATACGCAGTATTTT.